This TCR beta chain comes out of a study of cytomegalovirus exposure and HLA in healthy donors. For the study at large: From HLA-typed donors, an early data release held about 85 million unique TCRs. Study conclusions and caveats: TCR beta V- and J-gene trimming, according to a later analysis, was linked to a missense DCLRE1C variant. Prediction of most subjects' HLA-A and HLA-B alleles by TCR beta sequences was reportedly accurate. HLA restriction was apparent for most CMV-associated TCR beta chains in a later analysis.

About this clone: Antigen specificity is unknown.

Use of 60 Vbeta and 13 Jbeta primers characterized the PCR. Clones were sequenced by immunoSEQ multiplex PCR, and TCRdb holds only the in-frame ones, with some missing. The sample holds under 200,000 clones, approximately 67% seen once. This receptor was taken from a woman under 30 in good health and CMV-seropositive. The source material was PBMCs.

The CDR3 nucleotides read TGTGCCAGCAGCTTCTCCGGAGGCCCCACAGATACGCAGTATTTT. It encodes CASSFSGGPTDTQYF. The chain employs TRBV7-3 and TRBJ2-3; maybe TRBD2 (5 bases). The CDR3 has 15 residues. Germline CDR1 SGHTA, CDR2 FQGTGA. The ends were cut back, 3 bases at V and 2 bases at J, with 12 bases in the middle.